This TCR beta chain was sequenced during a study of Ad26.COV2.S vaccination and SARS-CoV-2 variants. Whole-study context: The donor was enrolled in the Ad26.COV2.S arm of the COV1001 trial.

The data were produced by immunoSEQ multiplex PCR, yet TCRdb's version contains in-frame clones alone and is incomplete. The table records over 300,000 clones, roughly 85% of them present only once. After removal of 9 bases from V and 7 bases from J, the junction contained 19 bases not matched to a gene. The CDR3 runs to 16 residues. CDR1 and CDR2 from the germline V gene are LNHDA and SQIVND (reference sequence). With regard to this clone: Its specificity is not known.

Sample treatment: roughly 19 received Ad26.COV2.S at low or high dose, single or two shots; 5 received placebo; per-sample allocation not given. Vaccine and placebo recipients were sampled on day 63 after the first injection. General study findings and limits: The TCR-based breadth and depth measures might underestimate overall T cell responses.

The specimen was peripheral blood, collected in a trial of Ad26.COV2.S vaccine versus placebo. The chain joins TRBV19 to TRBJ1-2; 8 bases match TRBD1. The receptor was derived from a person between 18 and 60 years old who received the Ad26.COV2.S COVID-19 vaccine or a placebo. The DNA for the CDR3 is TGTGCCAGCAGGGAACCCGGGAGACAGGGGTCTTCTGGCTACACCTTC. It yields the protein CASREPGRQGSSGYTF.